Below are 6 T cell receptor beta chains sequenced from a single sample in a study of cytomegalovirus exposure and HLA in healthy donors (dated by TCRdb to the late 2010s). Preparation of the library involved the immunoSEQ multiplex PCR assay. A mixture of 60 forward primers for TCR Vbeta segments and 13 reverse primers for TCR Jbeta segments was used in the multiplex PCR. TCRdb re-hosts the immuneACCESS table, in-frame sequences only. Its copies lack some clones; in the studies checked, an unresolved V gene accounts for under half of them, and the cause for the rest is not known. The sample records around 150,000 clones, 80% of which are singletons. The top ten constitute over 2% of the sample. The sample taken for sequencing was PBMCs. The source is a man aged 50 or older in good health and CMV-seronegative.

The chain combines TRBV4-2 with TRBJ2-1; 8 nucleotides align to TRBD2. The CDR3 spans 16 residues. V lost 0 bases and J lost 8; bases outside the gene matches: 9. Looked up from germline, CDR1 is LGHNA and CDR2 is YNFKEQ. In DNA, the CDR3 is TGTGCCAGCAGCCAAGAGTCTAGCGGGTCCCTCGATGAGCAGTTCTTC. It codes for CASSQESSGSLDEQFF.

CDR3 amino acids: CASRYTGGAGGYTF. The CDR3, as DNA: TGTGCCAGCAGATACACAGGGGGCGCCGGCGGCTACACCTTC. The chain is built from TRBV5-6 and TRBJ1-2; 9 bases line up with TRBD1. The CDR3 covers 14 residues. Germline CDR1 reads SGHDT; CDR2 reads YYEEEE. With V trimmed by 5 bases and J by 8 bases, 10 bases remained unmatched.

The chain combines TRBV5-1 with TRBJ1-1; D is unresolved. Looked up from germline, CDR1 is SGHRS and CDR2 is YFSETQ. Trimming shortened V by 0 bases and J by 3 bases, and 9 bases separated the two germline ends. The CDR3 sequence is 14 residues long. The CDR3 sequence is CASSLANRDTEAFF. In DNA, the CDR3 is TGCGCCAGCAGCTTGGCCAACAGAGACACTGAAGCTTTCTTT.

The V call is TRBV5-4, the J call TRBJ2-1; no definite D call. The germline V and J ends were trimmed by 0 bases and 1 base, with 5 bases remaining between them. The CDR3 extends over 14 amino acids. Germline V gives CDR1 SGHNT, CDR2 YYREEE (reference sequence). The CDR3 sequence: CASSLDQSYNEQFF. DNA for the CDR3: TGTGCCAGCAGCTTGGACCAGTCCTACAATGAGCAGTTCTTC. The full variable domain, its missing parts supplied by reference TRBV5-4 and TRBJ2-1, is ETGVTQSPTHLIKTRGQQVTLRCSSQSGHNTVSWYQQALGQGPQFIFQYYREEENGRGNFPPRFSGLQFPNYSSELNVNALELDDSALYLCASSLDQSYNEQFFGPGTRLTVL.

This clone has just one count. This rearrangement joins TRBV9 to TRBJ1-1; no clear D gene. The CDR3 covers 14 residues. Deletions cut 3 bases from V and 1 base from J, with 10 bases between. The V gene's germline CDR1 is SGDLS and CDR2 YYNGEE. This CDR3 is CASSELHQNTEAFF. CDR3 DNA sequence: TGTGCCAGCAGCGAATTACATCAGAACACTGAAGCTTTCTTT. The entire variable domain, with the rest obtained from reference TRBV9 and TRBJ1-1, is as follows: DSGVTQTPKHLITATGQRVTLRCSPRSGDLSVYWYQQSLDQGLQFLIQYYNGEERAKGNILERFSAQQFPDLHSELNLSSLELGDSALYFCASSELHQNTEAFFGQGTRLTVV.

The chain is built from TRBV7-9 and TRBJ1-2; 8 bases map to TRBD1. V shed 6 bases and J 3 bases; nucleotides not matched to a gene: 9. CDR1 SEHNR and CDR2 FQNEAQ come from the germline V gene (reference sequence). The CDR3 contains 15 residues. CDR3 sequence reads: CASSLGQASDYGYTF. The CDR3 DNA reads TGTGCCAGCAGTTTGGGACAGGCCTCTGACTATGGCTACACCTTC. The whole variable domain, remainder taken from reference TRBV7-9 and TRBJ1-2, is DTGVSQNPRHKITKRGQNVTFRCDPISEHNRLYWYRQTLGQGPEFLTYFQNEAQLEKSRLLSDRFSAERPKGSFSTLEIQRTEQGDSAMYLCASSLGQASDYGYTFGSGTRLTVV.